This T cell receptor beta chain was profiled in a study of blood T cell repertoires in COVID-19. The data were produced by immunoSEQ multiplex PCR, yet TCRdb's version contains in-frame clones alone and is incomplete. The repertoire holds approximately 210,000 clones, with almost 85% as singletons. The CDR3 totals 13 residues. CDR1 and CDR2 (germline): SEHNR, FQNEAQ (reference sequence). V lost 1 base and J 4 bases, leaving 8 bases between the germline ends. The sequenced sample consisted of peripheral blood. This receptor was identified in a woman aged 70 to 79 with active or convalescent COVID-19. The chain joins TRBV7-9 to TRBJ2-7; D not resolved. CDR3 coding DNA: TGTGCCAGCAGCTTAGTTCCCTCTTACGAGCAGTACTTC. It codes for CASSLVPSYEQYF.